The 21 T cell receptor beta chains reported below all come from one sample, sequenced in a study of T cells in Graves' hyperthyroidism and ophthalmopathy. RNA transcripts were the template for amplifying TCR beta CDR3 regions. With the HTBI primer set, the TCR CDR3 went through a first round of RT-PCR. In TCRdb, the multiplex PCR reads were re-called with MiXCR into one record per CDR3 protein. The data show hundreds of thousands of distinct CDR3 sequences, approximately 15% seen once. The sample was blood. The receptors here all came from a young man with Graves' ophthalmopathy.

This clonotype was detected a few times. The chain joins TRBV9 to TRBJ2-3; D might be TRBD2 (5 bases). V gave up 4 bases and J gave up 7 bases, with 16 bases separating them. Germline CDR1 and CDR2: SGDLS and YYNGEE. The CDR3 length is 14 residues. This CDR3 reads CASSPRDAVNTQYF. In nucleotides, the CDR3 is TGTGCCAGCAGCCCTCGGGATGCGGTAAATACGCAGTATTTT.

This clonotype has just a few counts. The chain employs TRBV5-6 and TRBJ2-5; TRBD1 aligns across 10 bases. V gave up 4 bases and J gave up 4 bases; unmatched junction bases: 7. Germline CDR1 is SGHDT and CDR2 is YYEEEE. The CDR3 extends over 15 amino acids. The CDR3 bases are TGTGCCAGCAGCCGGACGACAGGGGGCCGAGAGACCCAGTACTTC. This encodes CASSRTTGGRETQYF.

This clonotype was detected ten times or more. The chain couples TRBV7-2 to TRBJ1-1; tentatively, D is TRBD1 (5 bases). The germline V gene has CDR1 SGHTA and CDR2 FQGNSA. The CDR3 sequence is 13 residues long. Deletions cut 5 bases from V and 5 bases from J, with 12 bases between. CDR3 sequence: CASSAGLGTEAFF. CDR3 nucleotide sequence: TGTGCCAGCAGCGCGGGGCTAGGGACTGAAGCTTTCTTT. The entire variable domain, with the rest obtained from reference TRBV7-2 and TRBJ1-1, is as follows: GAGVSQSPSNKVTEKGKDVELRCDPISGHTALYWYRQSLGQGLEFLIYFQGNSAPDKSGLPSDRFSAERTGGSVSTLTIQRTQQEDSAVYLCASSAGLGTEAFFGQGTRLTVV.

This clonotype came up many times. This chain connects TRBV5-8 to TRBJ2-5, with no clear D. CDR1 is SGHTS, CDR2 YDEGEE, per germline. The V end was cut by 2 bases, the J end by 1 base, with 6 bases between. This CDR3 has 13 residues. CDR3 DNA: TGTGCCAGCAGCTTCAGAAGCCAAGAGACCCAGTACTTC. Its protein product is CASSFRSQETQYF.

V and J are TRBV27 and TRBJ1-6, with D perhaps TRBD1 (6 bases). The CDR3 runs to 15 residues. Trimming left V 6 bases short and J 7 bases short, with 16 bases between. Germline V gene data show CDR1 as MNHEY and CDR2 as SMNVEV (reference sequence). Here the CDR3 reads CASSRGVTGNSPLHF. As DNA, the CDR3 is TGTGCCAGCAGCCGAGGGGTGACAGGAAATTCACCCCTCCACTTT.

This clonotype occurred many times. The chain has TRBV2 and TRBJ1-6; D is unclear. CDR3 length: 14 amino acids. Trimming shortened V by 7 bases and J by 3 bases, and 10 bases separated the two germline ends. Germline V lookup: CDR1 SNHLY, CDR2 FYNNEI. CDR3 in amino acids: CASTPENYNSPLHF. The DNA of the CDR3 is TGTGCCAGCACCCCAGAAAACTATAATTCACCCCTCCACTTT.

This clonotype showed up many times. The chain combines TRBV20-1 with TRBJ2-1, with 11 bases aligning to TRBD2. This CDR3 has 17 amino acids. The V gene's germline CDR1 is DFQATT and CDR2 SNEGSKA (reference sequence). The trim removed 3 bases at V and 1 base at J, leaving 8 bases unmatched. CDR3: CSARTLAGARSYNEQFF. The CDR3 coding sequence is TGCAGTGCTAGGACACTAGCGGGAGCTCGATCCTACAATGAGCAGTTCTTC.

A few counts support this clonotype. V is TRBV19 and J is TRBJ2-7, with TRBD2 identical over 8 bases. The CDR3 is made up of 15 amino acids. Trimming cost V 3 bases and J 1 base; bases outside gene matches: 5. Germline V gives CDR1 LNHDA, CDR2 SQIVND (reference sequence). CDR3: CASSIGGGRSYEQYF. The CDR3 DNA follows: TGTGCCAGTAGTATTGGCGGGGGGCGGTCCTACGAGCAGTACTTC.

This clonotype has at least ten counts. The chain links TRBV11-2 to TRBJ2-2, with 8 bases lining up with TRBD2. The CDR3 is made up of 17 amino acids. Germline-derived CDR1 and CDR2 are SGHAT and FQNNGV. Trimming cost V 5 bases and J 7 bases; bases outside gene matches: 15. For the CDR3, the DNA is TGTGCCAGCAGCCCGGGCGGGAGCGGGAGTTGGGTCGGGGAGCTGTTTTTT. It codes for CASSPGGSGSWVGELFF.

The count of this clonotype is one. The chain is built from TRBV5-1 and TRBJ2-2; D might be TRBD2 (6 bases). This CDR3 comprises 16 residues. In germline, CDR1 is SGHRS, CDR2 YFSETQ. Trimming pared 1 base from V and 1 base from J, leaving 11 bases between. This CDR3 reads CASSLYGGKNTGELFF. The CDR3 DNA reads TGCGCCAGCAGCTTGTATGGCGGGAAGAACACCGGGGAGCTGTTTTTT.

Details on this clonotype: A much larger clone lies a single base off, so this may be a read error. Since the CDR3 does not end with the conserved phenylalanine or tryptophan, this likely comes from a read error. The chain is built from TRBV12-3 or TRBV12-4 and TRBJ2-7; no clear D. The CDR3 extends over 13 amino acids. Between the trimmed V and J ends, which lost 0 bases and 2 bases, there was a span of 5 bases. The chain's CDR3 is CASSLAGPYEQYL. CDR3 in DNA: TGTGCCAGCAGTTTAGCTGGTCCCTACGAGCAGTACCTC.

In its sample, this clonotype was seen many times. CDR3 coding DNA: TGTGCCAGCAGCCAAGAAGCGGGGGGGCCAGATACGCAGTATTTT. As protein: CASSQEAGGPDTQYF. The rearrangement links TRBV4-2 to TRBJ2-3, with 10 positions matching TRBD2. This CDR3 is built from 15 residues. CDR1 and CDR2 from the germline V gene are LGHNA and YNFKEQ. J lost 4 bases, V lost 0 bases, and 1 base had no gene match.

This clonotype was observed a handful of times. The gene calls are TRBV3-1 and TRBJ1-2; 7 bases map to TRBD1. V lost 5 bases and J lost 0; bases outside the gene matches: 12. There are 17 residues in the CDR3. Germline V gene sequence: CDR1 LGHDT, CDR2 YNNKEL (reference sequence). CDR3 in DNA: TGTGCCAGCAGCTCAACCAGGGGGTACCTAGCTAACTATGGCTACACCTTC. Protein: CASSSTRGYLANYGYTF.

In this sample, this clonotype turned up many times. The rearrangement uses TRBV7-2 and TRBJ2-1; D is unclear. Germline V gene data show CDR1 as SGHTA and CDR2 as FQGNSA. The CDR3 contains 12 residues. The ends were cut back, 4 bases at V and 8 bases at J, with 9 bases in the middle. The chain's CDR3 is CASSSRWDEQFF. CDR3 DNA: TGTGCCAGCAGCTCTCGGTGGGATGAGCAGTTCTTC.

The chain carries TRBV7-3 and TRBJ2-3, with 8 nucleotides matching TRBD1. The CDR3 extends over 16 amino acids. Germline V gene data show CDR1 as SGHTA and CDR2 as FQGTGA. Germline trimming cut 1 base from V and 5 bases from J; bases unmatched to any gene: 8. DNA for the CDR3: TGTGCCAGCAGCTTAAAAGCAGGGGGCGATTTAGATACGCAGTATTTT. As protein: CASSLKAGGDLDTQYF.

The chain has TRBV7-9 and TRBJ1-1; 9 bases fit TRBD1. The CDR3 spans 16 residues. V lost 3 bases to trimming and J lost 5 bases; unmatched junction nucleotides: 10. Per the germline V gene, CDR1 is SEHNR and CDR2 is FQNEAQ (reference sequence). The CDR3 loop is CASSFYGDRVVTEAFF. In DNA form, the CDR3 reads TGTGCCAGCAGCTTTTACGGGGACAGGGTGGTAACTGAAGCTTTCTTT.

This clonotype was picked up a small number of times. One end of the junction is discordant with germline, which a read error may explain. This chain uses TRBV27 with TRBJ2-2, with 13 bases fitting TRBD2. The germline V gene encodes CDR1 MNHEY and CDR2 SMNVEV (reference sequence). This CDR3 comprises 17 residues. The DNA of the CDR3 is TGTGCCAGCCGAGTACTAGCGGGGGGGCCGAAAACCGGGGAGCTGTTTTTT. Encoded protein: CASRVLAGGPKTGELFF.

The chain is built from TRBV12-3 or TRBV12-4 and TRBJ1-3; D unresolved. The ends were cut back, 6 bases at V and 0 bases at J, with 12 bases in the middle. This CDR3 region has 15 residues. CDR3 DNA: TGTGCCAGCAGCGGGATGTACGGCTCTGGAAACACCATATATTTT. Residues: CASSGMYGSGNTIYF.

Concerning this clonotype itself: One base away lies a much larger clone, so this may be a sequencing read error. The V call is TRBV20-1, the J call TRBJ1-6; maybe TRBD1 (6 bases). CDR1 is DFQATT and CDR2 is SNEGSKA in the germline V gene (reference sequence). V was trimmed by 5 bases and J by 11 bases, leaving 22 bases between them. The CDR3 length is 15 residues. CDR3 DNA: TGCAGTGCTGATGATGGGGGGGCTCAGGATCCACCCCTCCACTTT. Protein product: CSADDGGAQDPPLHF.

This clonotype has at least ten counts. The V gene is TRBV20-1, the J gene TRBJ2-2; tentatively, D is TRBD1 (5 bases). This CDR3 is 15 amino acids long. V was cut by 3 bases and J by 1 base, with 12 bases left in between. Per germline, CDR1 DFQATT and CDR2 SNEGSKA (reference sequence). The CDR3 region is CSARGHLGNTGELFF. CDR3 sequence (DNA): TGCAGTGCTAGGGGGCACCTCGGGAACACCGGGGAGCTGTTTTTT.

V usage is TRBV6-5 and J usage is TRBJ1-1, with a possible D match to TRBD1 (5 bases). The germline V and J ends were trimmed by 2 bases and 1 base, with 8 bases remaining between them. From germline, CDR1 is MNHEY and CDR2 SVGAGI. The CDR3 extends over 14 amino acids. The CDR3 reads CASSYRGKNTEAFF. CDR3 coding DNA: TGTGCCAGCAGTTACCGGGGGAAGAACACTGAAGCTTTCTTT.